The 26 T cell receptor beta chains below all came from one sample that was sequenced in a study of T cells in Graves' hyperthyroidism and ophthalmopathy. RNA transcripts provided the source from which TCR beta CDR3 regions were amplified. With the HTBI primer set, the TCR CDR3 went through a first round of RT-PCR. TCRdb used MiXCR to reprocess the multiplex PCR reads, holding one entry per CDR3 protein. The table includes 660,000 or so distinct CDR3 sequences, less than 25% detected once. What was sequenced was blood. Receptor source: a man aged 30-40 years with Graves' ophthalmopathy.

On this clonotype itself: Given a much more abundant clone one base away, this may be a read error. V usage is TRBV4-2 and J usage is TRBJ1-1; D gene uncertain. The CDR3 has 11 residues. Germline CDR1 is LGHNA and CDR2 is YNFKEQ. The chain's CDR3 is CASSQNSEAFF. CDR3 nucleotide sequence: TGTGCCAGCAGCCAGAACAGTGAAGCTTTCTTT.

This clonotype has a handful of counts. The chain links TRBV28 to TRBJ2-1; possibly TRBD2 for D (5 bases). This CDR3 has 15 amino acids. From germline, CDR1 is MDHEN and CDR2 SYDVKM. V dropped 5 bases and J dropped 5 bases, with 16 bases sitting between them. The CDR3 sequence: CASSPQSGAHNEQFF. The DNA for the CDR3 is TGTGCCAGCAGTCCTCAGAGCGGAGCGCACAATGAGCAGTTCTTC.

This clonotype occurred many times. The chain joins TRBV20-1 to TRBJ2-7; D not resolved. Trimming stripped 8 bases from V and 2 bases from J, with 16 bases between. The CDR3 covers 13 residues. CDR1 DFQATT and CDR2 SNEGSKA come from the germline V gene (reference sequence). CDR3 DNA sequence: TGCAGTCCCCTCCGACCGACCACCTACGAGCAGTACTTC. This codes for CSPLRPTTYEQYF.

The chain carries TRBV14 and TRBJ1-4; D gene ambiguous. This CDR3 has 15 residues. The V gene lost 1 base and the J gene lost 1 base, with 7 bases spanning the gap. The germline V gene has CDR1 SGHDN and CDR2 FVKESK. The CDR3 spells CASSQVWGTNEKLFF. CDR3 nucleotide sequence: TGTGCCAGCAGCCAAGTGTGGGGAACTAATGAAAAACTGTTTTTT.

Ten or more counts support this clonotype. The CDR3: CASSQDRKNTIYF. CDR3 coding DNA: TGTGCCAGCAGCCAAGATCGAAAAAACACCATATATTTT. The V call is TRBV3-1, the J call TRBJ1-3, with D hard to call. Per germline, CDR1 LGHDT and CDR2 YNNKEL (reference sequence). CDR3 size: 13 residues. Trimming shortened V by 0 bases and J by 6 bases, and 6 bases separated the two germline ends.

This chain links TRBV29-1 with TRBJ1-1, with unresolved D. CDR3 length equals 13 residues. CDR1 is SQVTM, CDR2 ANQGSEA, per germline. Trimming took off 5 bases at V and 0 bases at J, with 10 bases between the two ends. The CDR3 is CSVTTWLNTEAFF. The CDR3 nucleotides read TGCAGCGTTACAACGTGGTTGAACACTGAAGCTTTCTTT.

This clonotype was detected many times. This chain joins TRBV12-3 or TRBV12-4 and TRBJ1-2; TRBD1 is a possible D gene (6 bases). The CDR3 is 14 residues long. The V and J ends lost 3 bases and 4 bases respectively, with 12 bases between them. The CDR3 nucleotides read TGTGCCAGCAGTTTGACAGGAGGGACCTATGGCTACACCTTC. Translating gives CASSLTGGTYGYTF.

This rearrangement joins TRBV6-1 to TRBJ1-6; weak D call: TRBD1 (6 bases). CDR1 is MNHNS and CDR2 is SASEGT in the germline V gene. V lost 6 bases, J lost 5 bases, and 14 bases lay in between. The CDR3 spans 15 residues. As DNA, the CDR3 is TGTGCCAGCAGCCGCCGGGGGGGCCATAATTCACCCCTCCACTTT. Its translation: CASSRRGGHNSPLHF.

CDR3 protein: CASSQAASGVNNEQFF. For the CDR3, the DNA is TGCGCCAGCAGCCAAGCCGCTAGCGGGGTTAACAATGAGCAGTTCTTC. The chain uses TRBV4-1 and TRBJ2-1; the match to TRBD2 covers 9 bases. Germline V gives CDR1 MGHRA, CDR2 YSYEKL. V gave up 1 base and J gave up 5 bases; unmatched junction bases: 6. There are 16 residues in the CDR3.

For the CDR3, the DNA is TGTGCCATCAGTGAGCCCGGGACAGGGCCGAGCTCCTACGAGCAGTACTTC. The encoded protein is CAISEPGTGPSSYEQYF. V usage is TRBV13 and J usage is TRBJ2-7; TRBD1 matches at 9 bases. V shed 10 bases and J 0 bases; nucleotides not matched to a gene: 16. CDR3 length equals 17 residues. Germline loops: CDR1 PRHDT, CDR2 FYEKMQ (reference sequence).

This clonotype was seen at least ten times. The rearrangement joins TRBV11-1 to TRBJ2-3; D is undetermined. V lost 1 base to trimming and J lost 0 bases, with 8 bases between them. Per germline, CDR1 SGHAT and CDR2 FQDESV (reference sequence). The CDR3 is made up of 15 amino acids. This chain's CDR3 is CASSLGATSTDTQYF. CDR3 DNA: TGTGCCAGCAGCTTAGGGGCTACTAGCACAGATACGCAGTATTTT.

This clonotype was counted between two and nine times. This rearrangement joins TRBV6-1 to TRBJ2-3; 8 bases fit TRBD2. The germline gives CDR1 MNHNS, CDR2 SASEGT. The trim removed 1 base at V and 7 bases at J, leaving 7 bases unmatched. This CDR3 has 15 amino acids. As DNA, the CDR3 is TGTGCCAGCAGTGAAGGCCAGCGGGAGCTATATACGCAGTATTTT. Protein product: CASSEGQRELYTQYF.

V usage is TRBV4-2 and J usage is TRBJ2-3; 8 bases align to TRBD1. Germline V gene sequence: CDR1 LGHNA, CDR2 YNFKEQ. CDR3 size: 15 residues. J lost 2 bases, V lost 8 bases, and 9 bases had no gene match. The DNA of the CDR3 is TGTGCCAGCGGCGCCGGGACAGGCTCCACAGATACGCAGTATTTT. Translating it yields CASGAGTGSTDTQYF.

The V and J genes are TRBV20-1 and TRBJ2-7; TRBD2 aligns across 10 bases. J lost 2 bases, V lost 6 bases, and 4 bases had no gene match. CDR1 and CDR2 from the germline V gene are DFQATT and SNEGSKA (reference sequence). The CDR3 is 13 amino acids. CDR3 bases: TGCAGTGCCATAGCGGGAGGCCCCTACGAGCAGTACTTC. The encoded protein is CSAIAGGPYEQYF.

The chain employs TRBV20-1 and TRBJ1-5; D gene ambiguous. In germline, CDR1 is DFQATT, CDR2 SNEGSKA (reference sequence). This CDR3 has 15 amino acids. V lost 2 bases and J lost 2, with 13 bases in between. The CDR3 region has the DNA TGCAGTGCTAGACCCCTCGGGGTACGCAATCAGCCCCAGCATTTT. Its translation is CSARPLGVRNQPQHF.

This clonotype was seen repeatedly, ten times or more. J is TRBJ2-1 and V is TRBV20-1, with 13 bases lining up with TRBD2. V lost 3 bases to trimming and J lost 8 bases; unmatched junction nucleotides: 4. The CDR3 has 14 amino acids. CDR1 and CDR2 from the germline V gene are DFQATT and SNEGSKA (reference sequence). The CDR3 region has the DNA TGCAGTGCTAGCGGGACTAGCGGGACCGATGAGCAGTTCTTC. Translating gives CSASGTSGTDEQFF.

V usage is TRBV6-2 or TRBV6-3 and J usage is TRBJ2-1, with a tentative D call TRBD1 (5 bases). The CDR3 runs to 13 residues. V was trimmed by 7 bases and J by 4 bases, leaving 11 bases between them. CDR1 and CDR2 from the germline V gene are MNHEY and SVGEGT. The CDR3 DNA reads TGTGCCAGCACCGGACAAGAGTACAATGAGCAGTTCTTC. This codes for CASTGQEYNEQFF.

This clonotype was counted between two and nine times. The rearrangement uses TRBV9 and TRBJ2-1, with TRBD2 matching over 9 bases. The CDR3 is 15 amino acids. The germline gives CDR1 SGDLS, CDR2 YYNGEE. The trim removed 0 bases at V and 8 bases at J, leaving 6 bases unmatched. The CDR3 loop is CASSVDGLALDEQFF. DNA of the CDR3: TGTGCCAGCAGCGTAGATGGACTAGCGTTAGATGAGCAGTTCTTC.

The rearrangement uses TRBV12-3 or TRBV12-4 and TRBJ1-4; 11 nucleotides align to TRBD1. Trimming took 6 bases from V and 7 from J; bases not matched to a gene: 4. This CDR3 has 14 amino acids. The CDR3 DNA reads TGTGCCAGCAGAGGACAGGGGGCTGGTGAAAAACTGTTTTTT. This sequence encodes CASRGQGAGEKLFF.

Here the CDR3 DNA reads TGTGCCAGCAACCCCTTGCAGGGGGCATATAGCAATCAGCCCCAGCATTTT. Translation: CASNPLQGAYSNQPQHF. V is TRBV7-8 and J is TRBJ1-5; 8 bases align to TRBD1. CDR1 and CDR2 (germline): SGHVS, FQNEAQ. V shed 7 bases and J 0 bases; nucleotides not matched to a gene: 11. The CDR3 runs 17 residues.

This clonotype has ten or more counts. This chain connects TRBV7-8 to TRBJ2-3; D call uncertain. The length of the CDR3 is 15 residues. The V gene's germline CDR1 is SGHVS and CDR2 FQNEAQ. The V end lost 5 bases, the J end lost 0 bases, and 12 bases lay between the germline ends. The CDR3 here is CASSTTRASTDTQYF. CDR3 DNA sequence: TGTGCCAGCAGCACAACTCGTGCTAGCACAGATACGCAGTATTTT.

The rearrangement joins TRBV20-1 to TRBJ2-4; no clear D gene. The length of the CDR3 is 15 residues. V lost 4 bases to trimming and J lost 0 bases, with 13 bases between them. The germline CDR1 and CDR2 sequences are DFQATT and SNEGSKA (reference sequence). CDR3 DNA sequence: TGCAGTGCTACCCGCCAAGGAATAGCCAAAAACATTCAGTACTTC. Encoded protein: CSATRQGIAKNIQYF.

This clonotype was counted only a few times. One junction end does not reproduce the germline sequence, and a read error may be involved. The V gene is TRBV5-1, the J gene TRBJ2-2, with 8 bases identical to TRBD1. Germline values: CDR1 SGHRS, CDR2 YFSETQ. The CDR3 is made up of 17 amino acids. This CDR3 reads CASSSPRTGRNTGELFF. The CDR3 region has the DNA TGCGCCAGCAGCTCCCCCAGGACAGGGAGGAACACTGGGGAGCTGTTTTTT.

The CDR3 DNA reads TGTGCCAGCAGCCCCATAGGGGCTAGCACAGATACGCAGTATTTT. Residues: CASSPIGASTDTQYF. V and J are TRBV6-2 or TRBV6-3 and TRBJ2-3; TRBD1 might be the D (5 bases). CDR1 MNHEY and CDR2 SVGEGT come from the germline V gene. The CDR3 is made up of 15 amino acids. Trimming left V 6 bases short and J 0 bases short, with 13 bases between.

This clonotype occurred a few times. CDR3 amino acids: CASSLQPRGTDTQYF. CDR3 bases: TGCGCCAGCAGCTTACAACCTAGGGGCACAGATACGCAGTATTTT. The chain combines TRBV5-1 with TRBJ2-3; D remains unclear. CDR1 and CDR2 (germline): SGHRS, YFSETQ. Trimming left V 2 bases short and J 1 base short, with 11 bases between. The length of the CDR3 is 15 residues.

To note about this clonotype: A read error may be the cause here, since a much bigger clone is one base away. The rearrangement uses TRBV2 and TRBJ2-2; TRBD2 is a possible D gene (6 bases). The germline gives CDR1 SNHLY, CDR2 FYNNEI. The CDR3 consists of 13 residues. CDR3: CSSRRENTGELFF. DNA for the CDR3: TGTTCCAGTCGGCGGGAGAACACCGGGGAGCTGTTTTTT. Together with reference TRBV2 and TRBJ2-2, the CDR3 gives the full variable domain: EPEVTQTPSHQVTQMGQEVILRCVPISNHLYFYWYRQILGQKVEFLVSFYNNEISEKSEIFDDQFSVERPDGSNFTLKIRSTKLEDSAMYFCSSRRENTGELFFGEGSRLTVL.